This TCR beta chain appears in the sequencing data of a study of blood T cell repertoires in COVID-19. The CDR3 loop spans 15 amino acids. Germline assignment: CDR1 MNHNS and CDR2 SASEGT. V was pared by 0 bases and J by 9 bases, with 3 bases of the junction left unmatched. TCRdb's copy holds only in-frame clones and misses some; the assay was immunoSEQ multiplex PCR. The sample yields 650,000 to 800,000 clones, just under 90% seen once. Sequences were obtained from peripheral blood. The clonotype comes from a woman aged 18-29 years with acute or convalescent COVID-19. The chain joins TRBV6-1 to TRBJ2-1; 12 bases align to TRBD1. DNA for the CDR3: TGTGCCAGCAGTGAAGCGGGACAGGGGGCTAGTGAGCAGTTCTTC. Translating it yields CASSEAGQGASEQFF.